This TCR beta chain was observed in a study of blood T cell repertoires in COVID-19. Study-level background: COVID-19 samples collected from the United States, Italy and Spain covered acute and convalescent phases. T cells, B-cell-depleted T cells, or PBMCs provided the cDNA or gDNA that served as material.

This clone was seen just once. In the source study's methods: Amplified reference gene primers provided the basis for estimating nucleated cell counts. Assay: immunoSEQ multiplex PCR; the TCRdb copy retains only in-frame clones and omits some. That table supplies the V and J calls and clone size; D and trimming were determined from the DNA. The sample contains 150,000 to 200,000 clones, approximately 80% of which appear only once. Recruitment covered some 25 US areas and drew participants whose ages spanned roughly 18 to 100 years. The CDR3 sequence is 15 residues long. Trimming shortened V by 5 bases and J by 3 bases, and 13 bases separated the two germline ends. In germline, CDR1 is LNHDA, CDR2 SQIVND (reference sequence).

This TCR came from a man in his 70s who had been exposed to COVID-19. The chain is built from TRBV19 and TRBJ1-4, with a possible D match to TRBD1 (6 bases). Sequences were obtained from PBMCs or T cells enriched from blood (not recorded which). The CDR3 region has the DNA TGTGCCAGTAGTTTCAGGGGTGCGGCTAATGAAAAACTGTTTTTT. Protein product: CASSFRGAANEKLFF.